This TCR beta chain is drawn from a study of siplizumab effects on memory and regulatory T cells. Study observations and caveats: Relative to controls at roughly 27%, mappable alloreactive CD4+ clones exhibited a mean Treg-derived proportion of roughly 69% with siplizumab.

Germline assignment: CDR1 MGHRA and CDR2 YSYEKL. The CDR3 has 16 residues. Germline trimming cut 0 bases from V and 3 bases from J; bases unmatched to any gene: 3. Concerning this clone itself: The antigen is undetermined.

Per sample, the assay covered about 9.5 x 10^4 TCR templates. Data came from immunoSEQ multiplex PCR; TCRdb stores just in-frame clones and leaves some out. The sample holds about 85,000 clones, approximately 95% seen once. The chain employs TRBV4-1 and TRBJ2-3, with 10 positions matching TRBD2. The sample comprised CD8+ T cells sorted from blood. The source is a human donor in good health. CDR3 sequence: CASSQELAGVTDTQYF. As DNA, the CDR3 is TGCGCCAGCAGCCAAGAGCTAGCGGGAGTAACAGATACGCAGTATTTT.